This entry lists 19 T cell receptor beta chains sequenced from one sample in a study of blood T cell repertoires in COVID-19 (TCRdb year 2020). Preparation of the library involved the immunoSEQ multiplex PCR assay. Here the immuneACCESS table is served through TCRdb, limited to in-frame sequences with V and J called. Missing clones are a known gap in these copies; in checked studies unresolved V genes cover under half, and the rest lacks a known reason. The table for this sample lists hundreds of thousands of clones; roughly 90% of them were counted only once. The ten largest make up 8% to 10% of the sample. The sample was PBMCs or T cells enriched from blood (not recorded which). These receptors were taken from a woman aged 40 to 50 who had recovered from COVID-19.

The chain is built from TRBV12-5 and TRBJ1-1; 8 bases agree with TRBD1. Looked up from germline, CDR1 is LGHNT and CDR2 is FRNRAP. CDR3 length: 17 amino acids. V trimming: 0 bases; J trimming: 5 bases; junction bases outside the gene matches: 11. CDR3 sequence reads: CASGLVSGGTILTEAFF. For the CDR3, the DNA is TGTGCTAGTGGTTTGGTATCAGGGGGCACAATCCTAACTGAAGCTTTCTTT.

This chain links TRBV3-1 (or the pseudogene TRBV3-2) with TRBJ1-3, with 7 positions matching TRBD1. Unmatched junction bases numbered 9, after V lost 3 bases and J lost 4 bases. Germline V gives CDR1 LGHDT, CDR2 YNNKEL (reference sequence). This CDR3 has 16 residues. The DNA of the CDR3 is TGTGCCAGCAGCCATAGGGCGAGGGGGCCGGGAAACACCATATATTTT. Protein sequence: CASSHRARGPGNTIYF.

The rearrangement joins TRBV7-3 to TRBJ2-3; 8 nucleotides line up with TRBD2. CDR3 length equals 13 residues. V lost 1 base and J lost 10; bases outside the gene matches: 4. Per germline, CDR1 SGHTA and CDR2 FQGTGA. CDR3 residues: CASSLISGRAQYF. DNA of the CDR3: TGTGCCAGCAGCTTAATATCCGGGAGGGCGCAGTATTTT.

The rearrangement joins TRBV24-1 to TRBJ2-7; 8 bases are a match to TRBD2. This CDR3 comprises 16 residues. V was clipped by 2 bases and J by 1 base; unmatched bases: 6. Germline CDR1 and CDR2: KGHDR and SFDVKD. CDR3 nucleotide sequence: TGTGCCACCAGTGATTCCAGGCGGGGGGCATCCTACGAGCAGTACTTC. Protein: CATSDSRRGASYEQYF.

This clone has only a few counts. The rearrangement joins TRBV7-2 to TRBJ2-7; 12 bases fit TRBD1. The germline gives CDR1 SGHTA, CDR2 FQGNSA. V lost 2 bases, J lost 4 bases, and 6 bases stayed unmatched. CDR3 length: 16 amino acids. The CDR3 here is CASSLLGTGGAYEQYF. The CDR3 DNA reads as TGTGCCAGCAGCTTACTAGGGACAGGGGGCGCTTACGAGCAGTACTTC.

J is TRBJ2-1 and V is TRBV2; the match to TRBD2 covers 11 bases. In germline, CDR1 is SNHLY, CDR2 FYNNEI. This CDR3 comprises 14 residues. The J segment lost 9 bases and the V segment lost 7 bases, leaving 8 bases of the junction unmatched. The CDR3 reads CASTKLAGVGEQFF. The CDR3 DNA sequence: TGTGCCAGCACTAAACTAGCGGGAGTGGGTGAGCAGTTCTTC.

The chain recombines TRBV7-2 with TRBJ1-2, with 7 bases identical to TRBD1. V lost 6 bases, J lost 4 bases, and 11 bases stayed unmatched. This CDR3 is built from 15 residues. Germline V gene sequence: CDR1 SGHTA, CDR2 FQGNSA. CDR3 coding DNA: TGTGCCAGCAGTACAGAGAGGGGGCAGATCTATGGCTACACCTTC. Encoded protein: CASSTERGQIYGYTF.

The DNA for the CDR3 is TGTGCCAGTAGTATAAGTCAGAATGGCTACACCTTC. It specifies CASSISQNGYTF. The chain has TRBV19 and TRBJ1-2; D is ambiguous. Trimming cost V 2 bases and J 6 bases, with 7 bases left between them. Germline CDR1 LNHDA, CDR2 SQIVND (reference sequence). This CDR3 has 12 amino acids. Supplemented by reference TRBV19 and TRBJ1-2, the full variable domain reads DGGITQSPKYLFRKEGQNVTLSCEQNLNHDAMYWYRQDPGQGLRLIYYSQIVNDFQKGDIAEGYSVSREKKESFPLTVTSAQKNPTAFYLCASSISQNGYTFGSGTRLTVV.

The chain combines TRBV5-6 with TRBJ2-5; 8 bases line up with TRBD1. Germline assignment: CDR1 SGHDT and CDR2 YYEEEE. This CDR3 has 15 residues. Losses at the gene ends were 3 bases for V and 5 bases for J; bases not matched to a gene: 9. This CDR3 reads CASSWKHRGYETQYF. The CDR3 DNA follows: TGTGCCAGCAGCTGGAAGCACAGGGGGTACGAGACCCAGTACTTC.

On this clone: Germline and junction disagree at one end, which may indicate a read error. The CDR3 nucleotides are TGCGCCAGCAGTTTGGACAGTCCCACCGGGGAGCTGTTTTTT. Translation: CASSLDSPTGELFF. This sequence joins TRBV5-1 and TRBJ2-2, with D maybe TRBD1 (6 bases). Germline CDR1 reads SGHRS; CDR2 reads YFSETQ. This CDR3 comprises 14 residues.

The chain uses TRBV19 and TRBJ1-5; TRBD1 is a possible D gene (6 bases). Germline assignment: CDR1 LNHDA and CDR2 SQIVND (reference sequence). V gave up 5 bases and J gave up 9 bases, with 14 bases separating them. CDR3 size: 13 residues. Here the CDR3 reads CASSVAGAMPQHF. CDR3 coding DNA: TGTGCCAGTAGTGTTGCAGGGGCGATGCCCCAGCATTTT.

This chain links TRBV28 with TRBJ2-4; D uncertain. The V gene's germline CDR1 is MDHEN and CDR2 SYDVKM. Trimming cost V 2 bases and J 2 bases, with 16 bases left between them. CDR3 length: 17 residues. The CDR3 bases are TGTGCCAGCAGTTTAGCTAGTTCTTCGAGCACCAAAAACATTCAGTACTTC. It translates to CASSLASSSSTKNIQYF.

This chain joins TRBV13 and TRBJ2-3; D is uncertain. Trimming left V 5 bases short and J 0 bases short, with 24 bases between. Germline CDR1 and CDR2: PRHDT and FYEKMQ (reference sequence). This CDR3 is 19 amino acids long. CDR3 nucleotides: TGTGCCAGCAGCCCTAATTCCCGCATAGCTCTCACTAGCACAGATACGCAGTATTTT. This encodes CASSPNSRIALTSTDTQYF.

In this sample, this clone turned up a few times. The gene calls are TRBV19 and TRBJ1-1, with 7 bases that match TRBD1. This CDR3 comprises 15 residues. The V and J ends lost 4 bases and 0 bases, in that order; junction bases with no gene match: 5. Per the germline V gene, CDR1 is LNHDA and CDR2 is SQIVND (reference sequence). The CDR3 coding sequence is TGTGCCAGTAGTACCGAGGGACAGTTGAACACTGAAGCTTTCTTT. Translation: CASSTEGQLNTEAFF.

The rearrangement uses TRBV9 and TRBJ2-7; possibly TRBD1 for D (5 bases). This CDR3 contains 14 residues. CDR1 is SGDLS, CDR2 YYNGEE, per germline. V was shortened by 0 bases and J by 1 base, with 8 bases between the two germline ends. In DNA, the CDR3 is TGTGCCAGCAGCGTAGAGGCAGGGTCCTACGAGCAGTACTTC. Its translation is CASSVEAGSYEQYF.

The gene calls are TRBV5-1 and TRBJ2-7, with TRBD1 matching over 7 bases. V shed 4 bases and J 7 bases; nucleotides not matched to a gene: 17. The CDR3 loop spans 16 amino acids. Germline lookup yields CDR1 SGHRS and CDR2 YFSETQ. CDR3 in DNA: TGCGCCAGCAGCCTGACAGGGATCCTCCCCCGGTGGGAGCAGTACTTC. It is translated as CASSLTGILPRWEQYF. Using reference TRBV5-1 and TRBJ2-7 for the parts outside the CDR3, the full variable domain is KAGVTQTPRYLIKTRGQQVTLSCSPISGHRSVSWYQQTPGQGLQFLFEYFSETQRNKGNFPGRFSGRQFSNSRSEMNVSTLELGDSALYLCASSLTGILPRWEQYFGPGTRLTVT.

Written as DNA, the CDR3 is TGTGCCAGCAGCTTACCCCGGACAGGGGGTCTCGGTGAAGCTTTCTTT. Translating it yields CASSLPRTGGLGEAFF. The chain uses TRBV7-9 and TRBJ1-1, with TRBD1 matching 10 bases. The V and J ends lost 2 bases and 7 bases, in that order; junction bases with no gene match: 10. The V gene's germline CDR1 is SEHNR and CDR2 FQNEAQ (reference sequence). The CDR3 runs 16 residues.

In DNA, the CDR3 is TGTGCCAGTAGGATCAGGACAGGGGCGTACACTGAAGCTTTCTTT. Its translation is CASRIRTGAYTEAFF. The chain combines TRBV19 with TRBJ1-1; 9 positions match TRBD1. The CDR3 is made up of 15 amino acids. The V gene's germline CDR1 is LNHDA and CDR2 SQIVND (reference sequence). V lost 6 bases to trimming and J lost 3 bases; unmatched junction nucleotides: 8.

The rearrangement uses TRBV28 and TRBJ1-2, with a tentative D call TRBD1 (6 bases). Germline V gives CDR1 MDHEN, CDR2 SYDVKM. The V end was cut by 8 bases, the J end by 2 bases, with 9 bases between. The CDR3 spans 12 residues. The CDR3 here is CASGRGNYGYTF. The DNA for the CDR3 is TGTGCCAGCGGCAGGGGCAACTATGGCTACACCTTC.